These T cell receptor beta chains were read from a single sample in a study of blood T cell repertoires in COVID-19. The table came from immunoSEQ multiplex PCR; TCRdb's copy has only in-frame clones and leaves some out. The profile shows some 200,000 clones, about 85% of them singletons. Sequencing used peripheral blood. Every receptor here comes from a man aged 50-59 years who had recovered from COVID-19. CDR3s include the opening cysteine and the closing phenylalanine or tryptophan. D genes are given only for firm matches. The size entry is marked missing in some rows and otherwise reads once, few, many or a size class.

NA | TRBJ2-1 | NA | TRBV14 | CASSRDTSFAYNEQFF | TGTGCCAGCAGCCGAGATACTAGCTTTGCCTACAATGAGCAGTTCTTC
NA | TRBJ2-3 | once | TRBV27 | CASSLEGSTDTQYF | TGTGCCAGCAGTTTAGAGGGCAGCACAGATACGCAGTATTTT
NA | TRBJ2-1 | once | TRBV19 | CASRAAMYNEQFF | TGTGCCAGTAGGGCGGCTATGTACAATGAGCAGTTCTTC
NA | TRBJ2-2 | NA | TRBV24-1 | CATSLGGTGELFF | TGTGCCACCAGTCTGGGGGGCACCGGGGAGCTGTTTTTT
NA | TRBJ1-2 | NA | TRBV28 | CASSLYGAVYGYTF | TGTGCCAGCAGTTTATATGGGGCGGTCTATGGCTACACCTTC
NA | TRBJ2-7 | NA | TRBV11-2 | CASSGWSSYEQYF | TGTGCCAGCAGCGGGTGGAGCTCCTACGAGCAGTACTTC
NA | TRBJ2-1 | NA | TRBV9 | CASSVADGSEQFF | TGTGCCAGCAGCGTAGCAGACGGGAGTGAGCAGTTCTTC
TRBD2 | TRBJ2-7 | NA | TRBV3-1/TRBV3-2 | CASSPGTSGSYEQYF | TGTGCCAGCAGCCCTGGGACTAGCGGGAGTTACGAGCAGTACTTC
TRBD2 | TRBJ2-7 | NA | TRBV19 | CASSSGRNYEQYF | TGTGCCAGTAGTAGCGGGAGGAACTACGAGCAGTACTTC
TRBD1 | TRBJ2-7 | NA | TRBV28 | CASMGTAENYEQYF | TGTGCCAGCATGGGGACAGCGGAAAACTACGAGCAGTACTTC
TRBD1 | TRBJ2-7 | NA | TRBV5-1 | CASSSGTGTYEQYF | TGCGCCAGCAGCTCCGGGACAGGGACCTACGAGCAGTACTTC
NA | TRBJ2-3 | NA | TRBV28 | CASSLGGGSEGTQYF | TGTGCCAGCAGTTTAGGTGGTGGGAGTGAGGGTACGCAGTATTTT
TRBD1 | TRBJ2-6 | NA | TRBV29-1 | CSVAGQPSGANVLTF | TGCAGCGTTGCGGGACAGCCGTCCGGGGCCAACGTCCTGACTTTC
TRBD1 | TRBJ2-1 | NA | TRBV4-1 | CASSQGNRGYNEQFF | TGCGCCAGCAGCCAAGGAAACAGGGGGTACAATGAGCAGTTCTTC
NA | TRBJ2-7 | once | TRBV18 | CASSPPPGSYEQYF | TGTGCCAGCTCACCACCCCCAGGATCCTACGAGCAGTACTTC
NA | TRBJ2-1 | NA | TRBV20-1 | CSASENEQFF | TGCAGTGCTAGCGAGAATGAGCAGTTCTTC
TRBD1 | TRBJ2-1 | NA | TRBV28 | CASSWRPGQGPFF | TGTGCCAGCAGTTGGCGCCCGGGACAGGGCCCGTTCTTC
NA | TRBJ2-6 | NA | TRBV18 | CASSHTGTSGANVLTF | TGTGCCAGCTCACATACAGGGACCTCTGGGGCCAACGTCCTGACTTTC
TRBD1 | TRBJ1-2 | NA | TRBV7-9 | CASSQDRANYGYTF | TGTGCCAGCAGCCAGGACAGGGCCAACTATGGCTACACCTTC
NA | TRBJ2-3 | NA | TRBV3-1/TRBV3-2 | CASSQDTGSHADTQYF | TGTGCCAGCAGCCAAGATACCGGGAGTCACGCAGATACGCAGTATTTT
TRBD2 | TRBJ2-7 | NA | TRBV5-1 | CASSSALGLAEAYEQYF | TGCGCCAGCAGCTCAGCCTTGGGACTAGCGGAGGCCTACGAGCAGTACTTC
TRBD1 | TRBJ1-5 | few | TRBV6-6 | CASSYDRDSDQPQHF | TGTGCCAGCAGTTACGACAGGGATTCTGATCAGCCCCAGCATTTT
TRBD2 | TRBJ2-7 | NA | TRBV10-3 | CAISETRTSGSEQYF | TGTGCCATCAGTGAAACCCGGACTAGCGGTAGCGAGCAGTACTTC
TRBD1 | TRBJ1-2 | NA | TRBV3-1/TRBV3-2 | CASSQAGQAYGYTF | TGTGCCAGCAGCCAAGCCGGACAGGCCTATGGCTACACCTTC
TRBD1 | TRBJ1-1 | NA | TRBV2 | CASRLRDSSTEAFF | TGTGCCAGCAGACTCCGGGACAGCAGTACTGAAGCTTTCTTT
NA | TRBJ2-7 | once | TRBV5-1 | CASSLGSGEQYF | TGCGCCAGCAGCTTGGGCTCGGGCGAGCAGTACTTC
NA | TRBJ2-1 | NA | TRBV9 | CASSVTTDSYNEQFF | TGTGCCAGCAGCGTAACGACAGACTCCTACAATGAGCAGTTCTTC
NA | TRBJ2-7 | NA | TRBV19 | CASKGAGTSTYEQYF | TGTGCCAGTAAGGGGGCGGGGACCTCAACTTACGAGCAGTACTTC
NA | TRBJ2-1 | NA | TRBV29-1 | CSVLLAVDIQFF | TGCAGCGTTCTTCTAGCCGTCGATATTCAGTTCTTC
NA | TRBJ2-3 | NA | TRBV3-1/TRBV3-2 | CASSRSNPGTDTQYF | TGTGCCAGCAGCCGATCCAACCCAGGGACAGATACGCAGTATTTT
TRBD1 | TRBJ2-5 | NA | TRBV18 | CASSPPQGAWETQYF | TGTGCCAGCTCACCACCCCAGGGGGCCTGGGAGACCCAGTACTTC
NA | TRBJ2-1 | NA | TRBV7-8 | CASSLIEVTSNEQFF | TGTGCCAGCTCATTGATCGAAGTCACGAGCAATGAGCAGTTCTTC
TRBD2 | TRBJ2-7 | NA | TRBV28 | CASSPHLAGVGEQYF | TGTGCCAGCAGTCCTCACCTAGCGGGCGTGGGGGAGCAGTACTTC
NA | TRBJ1-6 | NA | TRBV7-9 | CASSLSPGTYNSPLHF | TGTGCCAGCAGCTTATCTCCAGGGACCTATAATTCACCCCTCCACTTT
NA | TRBJ1-6 | NA | TRBV6-4 | CASSDRGGSPLHF | TGTGCCAGCAGTGACAGGGGAGGCTCACCCCTCCACTTT
NA | TRBJ2-1 | NA | TRBV3-1/TRBV3-2 | CASSQDRVDNEQFF | TGTGCCAGCAGCCAGGATCGGGTAGACAATGAGCAGTTCTTC
TRBD1 | TRBJ1-2 | NA | TRBV27 | CASRGTGLDYGYTF | TGTGCCAGCAGGGGGACAGGGTTGGACTATGGCTACACCTTC
NA | TRBJ1-4 | NA | TRBV7-9 | CASSLGHGNEKLFF | TGTGCCAGCAGCCTGGGACACGGTAATGAAAAACTGTTTTTT
TRBD1 | TRBJ2-7 | few | TRBV5-1 | CASSFVGGPYEQYF | TGCGCCAGCAGCTTTGTAGGGGGCCCCTACGAGCAGTACTTC
NA | TRBJ1-1 | NA | TRBV5-6 | CASSWYREQGDTEAFF | TGTGCCAGCAGTTGGTATAGGGAACAAGGGGACACTGAAGCTTTCTTT
NA | TRBJ2-3 | NA | TRBV5-4 | CASSLGVLGTDTQYF | TGTGCCAGCAGCTTAGGGGTTTTGGGCACAGATACGCAGTATTTT
NA | TRBJ1-1 | NA | TRBV5-6 | CASSLEERNTEAFF | TGTGCCAGCAGCTTGGAGGAGAGGAACACTGAAGCTTTCTTT
NA | TRBJ1-1 | NA | TRBV7-8 | CASSRTVTEAFF | TGTGCCAGCAGCCGAACCGTCACAGAAGCTTTCTTT
NA | TRBJ1-1 | NA | TRBV18 | CASSRTGGNTEAFF | TGTGCCAGCTCACGTACGGGGGGAAACACTGAAGCTTTCTTT
NA | TRBJ2-5 | NA | TRBV29-1 | CSVGEETQYF | TGCAGCGTTGGGGAGGAGACCCAGTACTTC
TRBD2 | TRBJ2-5 | NA | TRBV28 | CASSPAGLAGRAWGTQYF | TGTGCCAGCAGTCCCGCCGGACTAGCGGGACGTGCGTGGGGGACCCAGTACTTC
NA | TRBJ1-5 | NA | TRBV28 | CASSTTGYQPQHF | TGTGCCAGCAGTACAACAGGTTATCAGCCCCAGCATTTT
NA | TRBJ2-1 | NA | TRBV2 | CASRFDRSSYNEQFF | TGTGCCAGCAGATTCGACAGAAGCTCCTACAATGAGCAGTTCTTC
NA | TRBJ2-2 | NA | TRBV28 | CASSFTGRGTGELFF | TGTGCCAGCAGTTTTACGGGTAGAGGCACCGGGGAGCTGTTTTTT
TRBD1 | TRBJ2-7 | once | TRBV27 | CASKQGISYEQYF | TGTGCCAGCAAACAGGGGATCTCCTACGAGCAGTACTTC
NA | TRBJ2-7 | NA | TRBV15 | CATSRDLVSGSLAYEQYF | TGTGCCACCAGCAGAGATTTGGTGTCGGGAAGCTTGGCCTACGAGCAGTACTTC
TRBD1 | TRBJ1-5 | few | TRBV19 | CASSSTGYSNQPQHF | TGTGCCAGTAGCTCGACAGGGTATAGCAATCAGCCCCAGCATTTT